This TCR beta chain was identified during a study of low-dose radiotherapy and immunotherapy resistance in tumors. With TRAV- and TRBV-specific primers, first-strand cDNA was made, covering the alpha and beta chains. Over about 19 PCR cycles, TCRs were amplified from a constant-region primer and V-primer adapter. MiXCR was run by TCRdb on the reads, yielding one entry per CDR3 protein. The sample shows under 70,000 distinct CDR3 sequences, approximately 25% of them seen only once. Germline assignment: CDR1 MDHEN and CDR2 SYDVKM. Losses at the gene ends were 6 bases for V and 4 bases for J; bases not matched to a gene: 6. The CDR3 has 15 residues. Time point meaning: before trial treatment. This clonotype appeared a single time.

Material: PBMCs, obtained before treatment. This chain joins TRBV28 and TRBJ2-7; 13 nucleotides agree with TRBD2. The source of this sequence is a male donor with prostate cancer. The CDR3 bases are TGTGCCAGCAGATGGACTAGCGGGAGTACTTACGAGCAGTACTTC. Translated, it gives CASRWTSGSTYEQYF.